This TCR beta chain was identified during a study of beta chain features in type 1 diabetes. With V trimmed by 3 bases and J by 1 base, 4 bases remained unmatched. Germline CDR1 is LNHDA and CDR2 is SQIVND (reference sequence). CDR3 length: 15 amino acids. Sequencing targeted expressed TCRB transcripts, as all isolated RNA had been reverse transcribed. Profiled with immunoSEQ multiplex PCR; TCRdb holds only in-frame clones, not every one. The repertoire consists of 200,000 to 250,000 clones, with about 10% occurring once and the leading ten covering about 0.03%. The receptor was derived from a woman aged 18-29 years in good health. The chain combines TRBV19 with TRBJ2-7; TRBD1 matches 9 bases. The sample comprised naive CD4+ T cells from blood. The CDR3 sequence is CASSISTGGSYEQYF. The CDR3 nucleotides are TGTGCCAGTAGTATCTCGACAGGGGGTTCCTACGAGCAGTACTTC. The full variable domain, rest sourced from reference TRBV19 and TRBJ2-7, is DGGITQSPKYLFRKEGQNVTLSCEQNLNHDAMYWYRQDPGQGLRLIYYSQIVNDFQKGDIAEGYSVSREKKESFPLTVTSAQKNPTAFYLCASSISTGGSYEQYFGPGTRLTVT.